The 13 T cell receptor beta chains in this list originate from one sample, sequenced in a study of early T cells in non-severe SARS-CoV-2 infection. TCRdb redid the calling of the 5' RACE reads with MiXCR, one entry per CDR3 protein. The sample yields 100,000 to 150,000 distinct CDR3 sequences, under 15% seen once. The sample taken for sequencing was whole blood. Every receptor here comes from an adult who was a healthcare worker with PCR-confirmed SARS-CoV-2 infection or an uninfected control (not recorded which).

The DNA of the CDR3 is TGTGCCAGCAGTTACTCCGGGACGGCTAACTATGGCTACACCTTC. Protein sequence: CASSYSGTANYGYTF. The chain combines TRBV6-5 with TRBJ1-2; TRBD1 is a possible D gene (5 bases). Germline V gene lookup returns CDR1 MNHEY and CDR2 SVGAGI. V lost 0 bases, J lost 0 bases, and 8 bases lay in between. The CDR3 length is 15 residues.

The V call is TRBV30, the J call TRBJ2-1; D possibly matches TRBD1 or TRBD2 (6 bases each). Trimming cost V 2 bases and J 7 bases, with 12 bases left between them. The CDR3 length is 13 residues. Germline CDR1 is GTSNPN and CDR2 is SVGIG (reference sequence). CDR3 DNA: TGTGCCTGGAGTTGGGGGGCACGGAATGAGCAGTTCTTC. It is translated as CAWSWGARNEQFF. The variable domain in full, completed from reference TRBV30 and TRBJ2-1, reads SQTIHQWPATLVQPVGSPLSLECTVEGTSNPNLYWYRQAAGRGLQLLFYSVGIGQISSEVPQNLSASRPQDRQFILSSKKLLLSDSGFYLCAWSWGARNEQFFGPGTRLTVL.

This clonotype was detected a few times. The chain joins TRBV19 to TRBJ2-3; D uncertain. Germline V CDR1 and CDR2: LNHDA, SQIVND (reference sequence). Trimming took off 2 bases at V and 2 bases at J, with 5 bases between the two ends. The CDR3 extends over 13 amino acids. The CDR3: CASSIINTDTQYF. CDR3 DNA: TGTGCCAGTAGTATAATAAACACAGATACGCAGTATTTT.

The chain is built from TRBV5-1 and TRBJ1-2, with TRBD1 matching over 10 bases. The germline gives CDR1 SGHRS, CDR2 YFSETQ. Trimming cost V 0 bases and J 9 bases; bases outside gene matches: 5. CDR3 length: 14 amino acids. The CDR3 coding sequence is TGCGCCAGCAGCTTGGAGACAGGGGGCGGAAGCTACACCTTC. Its translation: CASSLETGGGSYTF.

With regard to this clonotype: Compared with germline, one end of the junction differs, possibly owing to a read error. The chain joins TRBV6-4 to TRBJ1-2; 7 bases line up with TRBD1. The CDR3 runs 16 residues. Germline CDR1 is MRHNA and CDR2 is SNTAGT. CDR3 protein: CANSSEVIQGKKGYTF. DNA of the CDR3: TGTGCCAACAGTTCGGAGGTGATACAGGGGAAGAAGGGCTACACCTTC.

The CDR3 loop reads CASTVRVSAYGYNEQFF. DNA of the CDR3: TGTGCCAGCACAGTTAGGGTTTCAGCATATGGTTACAATGAGCAGTTCTTC. V and J are TRBV6-2 or TRBV6-3 and TRBJ2-1; D not certain. The V end lost 7 bases, the J end lost 4 bases, and 23 bases lay between the germline ends. CDR3 size: 17 residues. The germline gives CDR1 MNHEY, CDR2 SVGEGT.

This clonotype was counted a few times. CDR3 bases: TGCAGTGCTAGAGATCTATGGGGACGGGCCGGAGATACGCAGTATTTT. Protein product: CSARDLWGRAGDTQYF. The rearrangement uses TRBV20-1 and TRBJ2-3, with D perhaps assigned TRBD1 or TRBD2 (5 bases each). The V gene lost 0 bases and the J gene lost 5 bases, with 18 bases spanning the gap. Germline V CDR1 and CDR2: DFQATT, SNEGSKA (reference sequence). This CDR3 region has 16 residues.

This chain links TRBV5-1 with TRBJ1-2; a weak D match, TRBD1 (6 bases). Per germline, CDR1 SGHRS and CDR2 YFSETQ. Trimming stripped 4 bases from V and 7 bases from J, with 20 bases between. The CDR3 is 15 residues long. The CDR3 sequence: CASSLYTGSSFGYTF. The CDR3 DNA follows: TGCGCCAGCAGCCTCTACACAGGGTCGAGCTTTGGCTACACCTTC. The whole variable domain, remainder taken from reference TRBV5-1 and TRBJ1-2, is KAGVTQTPRYLIKTRGQQVTLSCSPISGHRSVSWYQQTPGQGLQFLFEYFSETQRNKGNFPGRFSGRQFSNSRSEMNVSTLELGDSALYLCASSLYTGSSFGYTFGSGTRLTVV.

V usage is TRBV20-1 and J usage is TRBJ2-3, with D unclear. Trimming stripped 0 bases from V and 5 bases from J, with 18 bases between. Germline V gene lookup returns CDR1 DFQATT and CDR2 SNEGSKA (reference sequence). The CDR3 contains 16 residues. The chain's CDR3 is CSARDRKAVSLDTQYF. The CDR3 nucleotides are TGCAGTGCTAGAGATCGAAAAGCAGTTTCTTTAGATACGCAGTATTTT.

The chain is built from TRBV3-1 and TRBJ1-1; 8 positions match TRBD1. J lost 8 bases, V lost 7 bases, and 12 bases had no gene match. The CDR3 covers 14 residues. Germline V CDR1 and CDR2: LGHDT, YNNKEL (reference sequence). The CDR3 region has the DNA TGTGCCAGCACACAGGGGCAGGGGGCCAGGGAAGCTTTCTTT. This sequence encodes CASTQGQGAREAFF.

This clonotype came up many times. V gene TRBV29-1 combines with J gene TRBJ1-2; D gene ambiguous. The CDR3 is 12 residues long. CDR1 is SQVTM, CDR2 ANQGSEA, per germline. Between the trimmed V and J ends, which lost 0 bases and 4 bases, there was a span of 6 bases. This CDR3 reads CSVEEGSYGYTF. The DNA for the CDR3 is TGCAGCGTTGAAGAGGGCAGCTATGGCTACACCTTC.

The chain is built from TRBV7-9 and TRBJ1-6; no firm D call. V was pared by 4 bases and J by 13 bases, with 11 bases between. The CDR3 spans 12 residues. The germline V gene encodes CDR1 SEHNR and CDR2 FQNEAQ (reference sequence). CDR3 sequence (DNA): TGTGCCAGCAGCTGGCAGGAGGCGCCCCTCCACTTT. The encoded protein is CASSWQEAPLHF.

This clonotype came up a few times. The chain employs TRBV7-9 and TRBJ2-3; 9 bases agree with TRBD2. CDR1 is SEHNR and CDR2 is FQNEAQ in the germline V gene (reference sequence). V gave up 8 bases and J gave up 2 bases; unmatched junction bases: 11. This CDR3 is built from 16 residues. The DNA for the CDR3 is TGTGCCAGCCCCCTGGATGCTAGCGGGGACACAGATACGCAGTATTTT. It translates to CASPLDASGDTDTQYF.